The clone carrying this T cell receptor (beta chain) was picked up many times. Its antigen is undetermined. Mismatch with germline at one junction end may stem from a read error. This sample was taken from a study of T cell repertoires in cytomegalovirus infection. TCRdb analysed the reads with MiXCR anew, one entry per CDR3 protein. Of some 800,000 distinct CDR3 sequences detected, about 28% appear once; the ten largest clones hold around 14%. This CDR3 comprises 15 residues. Germline V gene data show CDR1 as SSHAT and CDR2 as FNYEAQ (reference sequence). Findings of the study overall: Ex vivo, HLA-C-restricted CMV-specific TCR beta clonotypes prevailed over the rest of the response.

The V and J genes are TRBV7-7 and TRBJ2-3, with 10 bases that match TRBD2. The source was cultured CD8+ T cells from PBMCs, collected from culture after CMV antigen stimulation. This clonotype was obtained from a human donor in good health (CMV status not recorded). Some clones in this sample may be carry-over from other donors' samples. The CDR3 spells CASSWTSGTTDTQYF. The CDR3 DNA reads TGTGCTAGCAGCTGGACTAGCGGCACCACAGATACGCAGTATTTT.